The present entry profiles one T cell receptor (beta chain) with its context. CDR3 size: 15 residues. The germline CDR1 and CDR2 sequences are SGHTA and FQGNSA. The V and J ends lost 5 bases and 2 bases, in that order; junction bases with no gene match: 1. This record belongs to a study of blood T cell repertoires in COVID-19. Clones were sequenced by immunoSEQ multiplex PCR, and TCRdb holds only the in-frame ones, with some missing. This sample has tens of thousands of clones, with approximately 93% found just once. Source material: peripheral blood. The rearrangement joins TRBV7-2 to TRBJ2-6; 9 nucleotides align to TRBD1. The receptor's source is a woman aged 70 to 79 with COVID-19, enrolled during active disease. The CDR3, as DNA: TGTGCCAGCAGCCGGGACAGGGCTGGGGCCAACGTCCTGACTTTC. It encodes CASSRDRAGANVLTF.